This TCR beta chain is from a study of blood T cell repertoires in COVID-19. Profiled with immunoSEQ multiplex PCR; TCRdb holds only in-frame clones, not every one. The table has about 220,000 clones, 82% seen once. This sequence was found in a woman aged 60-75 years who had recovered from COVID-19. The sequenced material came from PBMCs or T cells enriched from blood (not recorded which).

This CDR3 reads CASSAGASGGQETQYF. Written as DNA, the CDR3 is TGTGCCAGCAGCGCGGGTGCTAGCGGGGGACAAGAGACCCAGTACTTC. This chain connects TRBV9 to TRBJ2-5; 10 nucleotides match TRBD2. The junction had 7 bases not matched to a gene; V was cut back by 3 bases and J by 2 bases. Germline V gene sequence: CDR1 SGDLS, CDR2 YYNGEE. CDR3 length: 16 residues.